The 19 T cell receptor beta chains presented below share a single source sample, sequenced in a study of T cell changes during pregnancy in multiple sclerosis. Assay: immunoSEQ multiplex PCR; the TCRdb copy retains only in-frame clones and omits some. The table has 76,000 or so clones, 93% seen once. The sequencing used peripheral blood, collected in the second trimester of pregnancy. The receptors come from a female donor in good health, enrolled as a control in a pregnancy study.

The V and J genes are TRBV11-3 and TRBJ2-7; D is possibly TRBD1 (6 bases). The V and J ends lost 11 bases and 5 bases respectively, with 16 bases between them. Per germline, CDR1 SGHNT and CDR2 YENEEA. This CDR3 spans 12 amino acids. CDR3 region: CASGRGNDEQYF. The DNA for the CDR3 is TGTGCCTCCGGCAGGGGTAACGACGAGCAGTACTTC.

The chain employs TRBV6-1 and TRBJ2-1; 8 bases are shared with TRBD2. Germline CDR1 is MNHNS and CDR2 is SASEGT. The CDR3 runs to 17 residues. Trimming at V came to 1 base and at J to 2 bases, leaving 7 bases not matched to a gene. The CDR3 DNA reads TGTGCCAGCAGTGAAGACCGAGCGGGGGTGACCTACAATGAGCAGTTCTTC. Translation gives CASSEDRAGVTYNEQFF.

The chain joins TRBV4-3 to TRBJ2-7; a possible D gene is TRBD2 (6 bases). V was trimmed by 0 bases and J by 0 bases, leaving 15 bases between them. There are 17 residues in the CDR3. The germline CDR1 and CDR2 sequences are LGHNA and YSLEER. CDR3 sequence reads: CASSQDWGVSSSYEQYF. CDR3 nucleotides: TGCGCCAGCAGCCAAGATTGGGGGGTCTCAAGCTCCTACGAGCAGTACTTC.

The chain links TRBV5-4 to TRBJ2-3, with 11 bases that match TRBD2. The V and J ends lost 0 bases and 2 bases, in that order; junction bases with no gene match: 2. This CDR3 is 16 amino acids long. Germline loops: CDR1 SGHNT, CDR2 YYREEE (reference sequence). The chain's CDR3 is CASSLETSGATDTQYF. The CDR3 bases are TGTGCCAGCAGCTTGGAGACTAGCGGGGCCACAGATACGCAGTATTTT.

This chain uses TRBV7-2 with TRBJ2-2; 9 bases align to TRBD2. The V gene's germline CDR1 is SGHTA and CDR2 FQGNSA. The V and J ends lost 1 base and 7 bases, in that order; junction bases with no gene match: 10. The CDR3 spans 17 residues. CDR3 loop: CASSLGYAGGLIGELFF. In DNA, the CDR3 is TGTGCCAGCAGCTTAGGATATGCGGGGGGGCTGATCGGGGAGCTGTTTTTT.

The chain joins TRBV6-1 to TRBJ2-1; tentative D call: TRBD1 (6 bases). The V end was cut by 0 bases, the J end by 8 bases, with 11 bases between. This CDR3 has 14 residues. Looked up from germline, CDR1 is MNHNS and CDR2 is SASEGT. As DNA, the CDR3 is TGTGCCAGCAGTGAAGCCCGAGGGGGATATGAGCAGTTCTTC. Amino acids: CASSEARGGYEQFF.

The count of this clone is one. The chain links TRBV7-9 to TRBJ1-5; possibly TRBD1 for D (5 bases). The CDR3 extends over 15 amino acids. Deletions cut 5 bases from V and 4 bases from J, with 15 bases between. Germline assignment: CDR1 SEHNR and CDR2 FQNEAQ (reference sequence). The CDR3 loop is CASSPGGGSNQPQHF. The CDR3, as DNA: TGTGCCAGCAGCCCGGGGGGGGGTTCGAATCAGCCCCAGCATTTT.

The V call is TRBV7-2, the J call TRBJ1-1; a weak D match, TRBD1 (5 bases). With 5 bases removed from V and 4 bases from J, the gap between germline ends came to 14 bases. The CDR3 length is 14 residues. Germline CDR1 and CDR2: SGHTA and FQGNSA. CDR3 nucleotide sequence: TGTGCCAGCAGCGTCGGACATCCAGTCACTGAAGCTTTCTTT. This gives the protein CASSVGHPVTEAFF.

The CDR3 coding sequence is TGTGCCAGCAGCCCCCGAGGGGGGGGCAATGAGCAGTTCTTC. Translation: CASSPRGGGNEQFF. This chain uses TRBV7-2 with TRBJ2-1; D is perhaps TRBD2 (7 bases). CDR1 is SGHTA, CDR2 FQGNSA, per germline. The CDR3 has 14 amino acids. Trimming cost V 5 bases and J 6 bases, with 14 bases left between them.

This chain connects TRBV7-9 to TRBJ2-2; D is uncertain. Between the trimmed V and J ends, which lost 8 bases and 2 bases, there was a span of 12 bases. CDR3 length equals 14 residues. The germline gives CDR1 SEHNR, CDR2 FQNEAQ (reference sequence). The CDR3 nucleotides are TGTGCCAGCGACCTAGACCGTAACACCGGGGAGCTGTTTTTT. Its protein is CASDLDRNTGELFF.

The chain couples TRBV30 to TRBJ1-2; unclear D gene. The length of the CDR3 is 12 residues. The germline V gene has CDR1 GTSNPN and CDR2 SVGIG (reference sequence). V was trimmed by 0 bases and J by 8 bases, leaving 10 bases between them. Here the CDR3 reads CAWSVLGLGYTF. The DNA of the CDR3 is TGTGCCTGGAGTGTACTAGGCCTGGGCTACACCTTC.

The V gene is TRBV21-1, the J gene TRBJ2-7; the table's D call, TRBD1, has no DNA check behind it. TRBV21-1 is marked as a pseudogene. The CDR3 loop spans 14 amino acids. CDR3: CASSKGQVGYEQYF. In DNA, the CDR3 is TGTGCCAGCAGCAAAGGGCAGGTGGGCTACGAGCAGTACTTC.

V is TRBV4-3 and J is TRBJ2-5, with D possibly being TRBD1 (7 bases). Germline V gene data show CDR1 as LGHNA and CDR2 as YSLEER. V lost 0 bases and J lost 5, with 16 bases in between. CDR3 length: 16 amino acids. For the CDR3, the DNA is TGCGCCAGCAGCCAAGATTACAGGGGAGGTACGGAGACCCAGTACTTC. Its translation is CASSQDYRGGTETQYF.

This chain connects TRBV27 to TRBJ1-2; no clear D gene. CDR3 length: 14 amino acids. V was clipped by 2 bases and J by 8 bases, with 15 bases between them. Germline CDR1 reads MNHEY; CDR2 reads SMNVEV (reference sequence). CDR3 sequence: CASSLRRDYGGYTF. DNA for the CDR3: TGTGCCAGCAGTTTACGCAGAGACTATGGCGGCTACACCTTC.

The chain carries TRBV15 and TRBJ1-2; D unclear. Germline lookup yields CDR1 LNHNV and CDR2 YYDKDF (reference sequence). V lost 4 bases to trimming and J lost 4 bases, with 7 bases between them. The CDR3 is 12 residues long. The CDR3 sequence is CATSKLSYGYTF. The CDR3 nucleotides are TGTGCCACCAGCAAGCTAAGCTATGGCTACACCTTC.

The chain couples TRBV7-2 to TRBJ1-1; a weak D match, TRBD1 (5 bases). Trimming cost V 2 bases and J 7 bases, with 17 bases left between them. The CDR3 totals 15 residues. Germline CDR1 and CDR2: SGHTA and FQGNSA. The CDR3 here is CASSLFIGGRVEAFF. DNA of the CDR3: TGTGCCAGCAGCTTATTTATCGGGGGTCGGGTTGAAGCTTTCTTT.

The chain combines TRBV5-1 with TRBJ1-3, with D unclear. This CDR3 is 14 amino acids long. The V end was cut by 3 bases, the J end by 3 bases, with 10 bases between. Germline CDR1 is SGHRS and CDR2 is YFSETQ. CDR3 in amino acids: CASSYGVRGNTIYF. In DNA, the CDR3 is TGCGCCAGCAGCTACGGTGTGCGTGGAAACACCATATATTTT.

The CDR3 DNA sequence: TGCGCCAGCAGCCGTTCAACAGGGATCCTGAACTATGGCTACACCTTC. Encoded protein: CASSRSTGILNYGYTF. The chain links TRBV4-3 to TRBJ1-2; maybe TRBD1 (6 bases). V lost 4 bases, J lost 2 bases, and 17 bases lay in between. CDR1 is LGHNA and CDR2 is YSLEER in the germline V gene. This CDR3 comprises 16 residues.

The J gene is TRBJ1-4, the V gene TRBV4-2, with 10 nucleotides matching TRBD1. The CDR3 loop spans 17 amino acids. The J segment lost 4 bases and the V segment lost 2 bases, leaving 7 bases of the junction unmatched. Looked up from germline, CDR1 is LGHNA and CDR2 is YNFKEQ. The DNA of the CDR3 is TGTGCCAGCAGCCAATTACAGGGACAGGGGATTAATGAAAAACTGTTTTTT. Its protein is CASSQLQGQGINEKLFF.